Each of the 23 T cell receptor beta chains below was sequenced from the same sample in a study of shared clonotypes between healthy human individuals. Here immunoSEQ multiplex PCR was the method, and the copy in TCRdb shows in-frame clones only, minus some. The sample lists about 2.3 million clones; about 90% were seen once. Material for sequencing was naive CD4+ T cells from PBMCs. Indicated subset: CD45RA+ positively selected. The receptors stem from a man aged 18 to 30 in good health. Some clones in this sample may be carry-over from other donors' samples.

The genes are TRBV5-8 and TRBJ1-1, with a tentative D call TRBD1 (5 bases). Trimming shortened V by 0 bases and J by 0 bases, and 12 bases separated the two germline ends. The CDR3 contains 16 residues. Germline V CDR1 and CDR2: SGHTS, YDEGEE. CDR3 coding DNA: TGTGCCAGCAGCTTGGTTCAGGGAGTCATGAACACTGAAGCTTTCTTT. Translated: CASSLVQGVMNTEAFF. The complete variable domain, with remaining parts taken from reference TRBV5-8 and TRBJ1-1, reads EAGVTQSPTHLIKTRGQQATLRCSPISGHTSVYWYQQALGLGLQFLLWYDEGEERNRGNFPPRFSGRQFPNYSSELNVNALELEDSALYLCASSLVQGVMNTEAFFGQGTRLTVV.

In this sample, this clone turned up a few times. The V gene is TRBV5-1, the J gene TRBJ1-4; D is unresolved. The CDR3 loop spans 14 amino acids. Trimming took 1 base from V and 7 from J, leaving 11 bases between them. Germline-derived CDR1 and CDR2 are SGHRS and YFSETQ. Here the CDR3 reads CASSLPGIGEKLFF. CDR3 sequence (DNA): TGCGCCAGCAGCTTGCCCGGGATTGGTGAAAAACTGTTTTTT.

In nucleotides, the CDR3 is TGTGCCAGCAGCATGAACCATGGCTACACCTTC. Its translation: CASSMNHGYTF. The chain combines TRBV28 with TRBJ1-2; D remains ambiguous. The CDR3 covers 11 residues. CDR1 is MDHEN and CDR2 is SYDVKM in the germline V gene. V was pared by 6 bases and J by 6 bases, with 8 bases between.

This sequence joins TRBV25-1 and TRBJ1-3; a possible D gene is TRBD1 (5 bases). The CDR3 loop spans 15 amino acids. V was shortened by 1 base and J by 4 bases, with 11 bases between the two germline ends. From germline, CDR1 is MGHDK and CDR2 SYGVNS. For the CDR3, the DNA is TGTGCCAGCAGTGAATTGGCAGGGTCGGGAAACACCATATATTTT. Translating gives CASSELAGSGNTIYF.

In this sample, this clone turned up once. The chain carries TRBV6-4 and TRBJ2-7; 7 nucleotides line up with TRBD1. CDR1 is MRHNA, CDR2 SNTAGT, per germline. The CDR3 runs to 15 residues. The junction had 7 bases not matched to a gene; V was cut back by 2 bases and J by 3 bases. The CDR3 reads CASSDRQGLNYEQYF. The DNA of the CDR3 is TGTGCCAGCAGTGACCGACAGGGCCTGAACTACGAGCAGTACTTC.

The chain recombines TRBV7-3 with TRBJ2-7; TRBD1 aligns across 10 bases. Germline V gives CDR1 SGHTA, CDR2 FQGTGA. With 3 bases clipped from V and 7 bases from J, the junction kept 3 bases outside the gene matches. CDR3 length equals 13 residues. The CDR3 sequence: CASSFGQGEEQYF. As DNA, the CDR3 is TGTGCCAGCAGCTTTGGACAGGGGGAAGAGCAGTACTTC.

The chain has TRBV7-9 and TRBJ2-2; TRBD1 might be the D (6 bases). Germline V gene lookup returns CDR1 SEHNR and CDR2 FQNEAQ (reference sequence). The length of the CDR3 is 14 residues. Trimming took off 5 bases at V and 6 bases at J, with 13 bases between the two ends. Here the CDR3 DNA reads TGTGCCAGCAGCCCTTACTCAGGGGCCGGGGAGCTGTTTTTT. It codes for CASSPYSGAGELFF.

A remark on this clone: Other DNA variants within this sample encode the same CDR3. The rearrangement joins TRBV2 to TRBJ2-5; D is uncertain. The CDR3 spans 12 residues. Trimming pared 6 bases from V and 0 bases from J, leaving 5 bases between. Germline loops: CDR1 SNHLY, CDR2 FYNNEI. CDR3 sequence reads: CASRTDQETQYF. As DNA, the CDR3 is TGTGCCAGCAGGACTGACCAAGAGACCCAGTACTTC.

In DNA, the CDR3 is TGCGCCAGCAGCCGAAACAGGGACACCTACGAGCAGTACTTC. Protein sequence: CASSRNRDTYEQYF. The gene calls are TRBV4-3 and TRBJ2-7; perhaps TRBD1 as D (6 bases). Germline CDR1 and CDR2: LGHNA and YSLEER. The CDR3 sequence is 14 residues long. Trimming took off 4 bases at V and 2 bases at J, with 12 bases between the two ends.

Turning to this clone: Other DNA sequences within the sample encode an identical CDR3. The chain couples TRBV5-1 to TRBJ1-1, with D unclear. This CDR3 is built from 14 residues. CDR1 is SGHRS and CDR2 is YFSETQ in the germline V gene. The V gene lost 0 bases and the J gene lost 0 bases, with 6 bases spanning the gap. The DNA for the CDR3 is TGCGCCAGCAGCTTGGCCCCAGTGAACACTGAAGCTTTCTTT. Its translation is CASSLAPVNTEAFF.

The V and J genes are TRBV2 and TRBJ1-1; the match to TRBD1 covers 9 bases. CDR1 and CDR2 from the germline V gene are SNHLY and FYNNEI. The V and J ends lost 8 bases and 3 bases, in that order; junction bases with no gene match: 7. The CDR3 has 14 residues. CDR3 region: CASRRTGADTEAFF. In nucleotides, the CDR3 is TGTGCCAGCCGACGGACAGGGGCGGACACTGAAGCTTTCTTT.

This chain uses TRBV6-5 with TRBJ2-5, with D maybe TRBD2 (5 bases). V gave up 5 bases and J gave up 9 bases, with 16 bases separating them. The CDR3 length is 13 residues. Germline lookup yields CDR1 MNHEY and CDR2 SVGAGI. The CDR3 coding sequence is TGTGCCAGCAGTCCAGGACTTGAAAGGGCCCAGTACTTC. It encodes CASSPGLERAQYF.

This chain joins TRBV5-6 and TRBJ2-1, with 9 bases aligning to TRBD1. J gave up 5 bases and V 4 bases, and 10 bases lay outside the gene matches. The germline CDR1 and CDR2 sequences are SGHDT and YYEEEE. CDR3 size: 16 residues. CDR3 protein: CASSPKGDRVNNEQFF. The CDR3 bases are TGTGCCAGCAGCCCCAAAGGGGACAGGGTAAACAATGAGCAGTTCTTC. Drawing the rest from reference TRBV5-6 and TRBJ2-1, the complete variable domain is DAGVTQSPTHLIKTRGQQVTLRCSPKSGHDTVSWYQQALGQGPQFIFQYYEEEERQRGNFPDRFSGHQFPNYSSELNVNALLLGDSALYLCASSPKGDRVNNEQFFGPGTRLTVL.

This clone was recorded once. Compared with germline, one end of the junction differs, possibly owing to a read error. The J gene is TRBJ1-1, the V gene TRBV7-3, with D maybe TRBD1 (5 bases). The CDR3 runs to 14 residues. Germline lookup yields CDR1 SGHTA and CDR2 FQGTGA. CDR3: CASRTGTANAEAFF. CDR3 in DNA: TGTGCCAGCAGGACCGGGACGGCGAACGCTGAAGCTTTCTTT.

The chain joins TRBV4-3 to TRBJ1-3; no firm D call. Germline CDR1 is LGHNA and CDR2 is YSLEER. The CDR3 spans 13 residues. Deletions cut 0 bases from V and 4 bases from J, with 4 bases between. DNA for the CDR3: TGCGCCAGCAGCCAAGAGGGCGGAAACACCATATATTTT. Protein product: CASSQEGGNTIYF.

This chain joins TRBV28 and TRBJ2-1, with a tentative D call TRBD1 (6 bases). The V end was cut by 2 bases, the J end by 6 bases, with 11 bases between. Germline loops: CDR1 MDHEN, CDR2 SYDVKM. The CDR3 totals 14 residues. The CDR3 here is CASSLETQGNEQFF. CDR3 sequence (DNA): TGTGCCAGCAGTTTAGAAACACAGGGCAATGAGCAGTTCTTC.

CDR3 amino acids: CASSQQRGAYNEQFF. The CDR3 DNA reads as TGCGCCAGCAGCCAACAGCGGGGGGCCTACAATGAGCAGTTCTTC. V usage is TRBV5-1 and J usage is TRBJ2-1, with TRBD2 matching 9 bases. CDR1 and CDR2 from the germline V gene are SGHRS and YFSETQ. CDR3 length: 15 residues. Trimming cost V 4 bases and J 2 bases; bases outside gene matches: 4.

A single count supports this clone. The V gene is TRBV4-2, the J gene TRBJ2-2; 11 bases agree with TRBD2. Unmatched junction bases numbered 1, after V lost 4 bases and J lost 3 bases. Germline lookup yields CDR1 LGHNA and CDR2 YNFKEQ. CDR3 length equals 15 residues. The CDR3 here is CASSRGLADTGELFF. CDR3 coding DNA: TGTGCCAGCAGCCGGGGACTAGCGGACACCGGGGAGCTGTTTTTT.

As DNA, the CDR3 is TGTGCCTGGAGTTATGAAATAACCGGGGAGCTGTTTTTT. Translated, it gives CAWSYEITGELFF. This chain uses TRBV30 with TRBJ2-2; no firm D call. The CDR3 has 13 residues. The germline CDR1 and CDR2 sequences are GTSNPN and SVGIG (reference sequence). The V end was cut by 2 bases, the J end by 5 bases, with 9 bases between.

The chain carries TRBV7-8 and TRBJ2-7, with D unclear. From germline, CDR1 is SGHVS and CDR2 FQNEAQ. CDR3 length: 15 amino acids. V lost 1 base, J lost 2 bases, and 12 bases lay in between. The chain's CDR3 is CASSLVSLVTYEQYF. For the CDR3, the DNA is TGTGCCAGCAGCTTAGTATCCCTGGTTACCTACGAGCAGTACTTC.

CDR3 nucleotides: TGTGCCAGCAGTTCCCCGCAGGTATCCAATCAGCCCCAGCATTTT. It yields the protein CASSSPQVSNQPQHF. The chain has TRBV28 and TRBJ1-5; no reliable D call. Germline V CDR1 and CDR2: MDHEN, SYDVKM. This CDR3 has 15 residues. V gave up 4 bases and J gave up 3 bases, with 13 bases separating them.

This chain joins TRBV18 and TRBJ1-1; unclear D gene. V was clipped by 3 bases and J by 0 bases, with 11 bases between them. Germline CDR1 reads KGHSH; CDR2 reads LQKENI. The CDR3 covers 15 residues. The CDR3 DNA follows: TGTGCCAGCTCACCGAGCCGGTTTATGAACACTGAAGCTTTCTTT. Its translation: CASSPSRFMNTEAFF. The variable domain in full, with the rest retrieved from reference TRBV18 and TRBJ1-1, is NAGVMQNPRHLVRRRGQEARLRCSPMKGHSHVYWYRQLPEEGLKFMVYLQKENIIDESGMPKERFSAEFPKEGPSILRIQQVVRGDSAAYFCASSPSRFMNTEAFFGQGTRLTVV.

The gene calls are TRBV19 and TRBJ1-1; D is undetermined. V shed 7 bases and J shed 1 base, with 13 bases lying between them. Per the germline V gene, CDR1 is LNHDA and CDR2 is SQIVND (reference sequence). This CDR3 region has 14 residues. CDR3 loop: CASTGGIPNTEAFF. In DNA form, the CDR3 reads TGTGCCAGTACAGGAGGTATCCCGAACACTGAAGCTTTCTTT.